Below, one T cell receptor (beta chain) is given with its context. This sample was included in a study of T-cell memory formation after mild COVID-19. Overall study context: Largely donor-specific sequence clusters came from a couple of donors.

Germline V gene lookup returns CDR1 MNHEY and CDR2 SMNVEV (reference sequence). This CDR3 has 14 amino acids. The J segment lost 6 bases and the V segment lost 6 bases, leaving 6 bases of the junction unmatched. TCRdb used MiXCR to reprocess the 5' RACE reads, holding one entry per CDR3 protein. The table includes 270,000 or so distinct CDR3 sequences, roughly 18% detected once. The chain combines TRBV27 with TRBJ2-2; 8 nucleotides align to TRBD2. The clonotype originates from a man between 18 and 29 years old who had mild COVID-19 (a few samples of this study predate the infection). Cell type and time point are not known. The sequencing sample was made of PBMCs or a T cell subset sorted from them (not recorded which). CDR3 in DNA: TGTGCCAGCAGCGTACTAGCGGTCCCCGGGGAGCTGTTTTTT. Its protein product is CASSVLAVPGELFF.